A selection of T cell receptor beta chains follows, all from one sample in a study of control samples from healthy donors and cancer patients. The assay was immunoSEQ multiplex PCR, and TCRdb's table has in-frame clones only and misses some. The sample records tens of thousands of clones, around 93% being singletons. The material sequenced was PBMCs. Receptors originate from a man in his thirties or forties with colorectal cancer. The CDR3 runs from the conserved cysteine through the conserved F or W. The D gene is left open where the match is weak. Expanded clones get a size class; other rows say once, few or many, or leave the size out.

v_gene: TRBV2
j_gene: TRBJ1-3
d_gene: .
abundance: .
CDR3nt: TGTGCCAGCAGTGTGGGGGCGGGCACCATATATTTT
CDR3aa: CASSVGAGTIYF

v_gene: TRBV7-2
j_gene: TRBJ2-6
d_gene: .
abundance: .
CDR3nt: TGTGCCAGCAGCTCCCTGACTCTCTCAGTGAGAGGGGCCAACGTCCTGACTTTC
CDR3aa: CASSSLTLSVRGANVLTF

v_gene: TRBV30
j_gene: TRBJ2-7
d_gene: .
abundance: .
CDR3nt: TGTGCCGGACAAGCACGGGGAAACTACGAGCAGTACTTC
CDR3aa: CAGQARGNYEQYF

v_gene: TRBV7-8
j_gene: TRBJ1-3
d_gene: .
abundance: .
CDR3nt: TGTGCCAGCAGCTTAGCGTTATCCGGTCTGAGAAACACCATATATTTT
CDR3aa: CASSLALSGLRNTIYF

v_gene: TRBV30
j_gene: TRBJ1-1
d_gene: TRBD1
abundance: .
CDR3nt: TGTGCCTGGAGTCCGGGACAGGGAAACACTGAAGCTTTCTTT
CDR3aa: CAWSPGQGNTEAFF

v_gene: TRBV15
j_gene: TRBJ2-2
d_gene: .
abundance: .
CDR3nt: TGTGCCACCAGCAGATTAGATTTGGGGGCCGGGGAGCTGTTTTTT
CDR3aa: CATSRLDLGAGELFF

v_gene: TRBV7-2
j_gene: TRBJ1-2
d_gene: .
abundance: .
CDR3nt: TGTGCCAGCAGCTTGCGGACAGAACAGGAGGGCTACACCTTC
CDR3aa: CASSLRTEQEGYTF

v_gene: TRBV5-6
j_gene: TRBJ2-1
d_gene: .
abundance: .
CDR3nt: TGTGCCAGCAGCTTGGACAAGAGCTCCTACAATGAGCAGTTCTTC
CDR3aa: CASSLDKSSYNEQFF

v_gene: TRBV6-5
j_gene: TRBJ1-1
d_gene: .
abundance: .
CDR3nt: TGTGCCAGCAGTTACTCGGGGAACATGAACACTGAAGCTTTCTTT
CDR3aa: CASSYSGNMNTEAFF

v_gene: TRBV28
j_gene: TRBJ1-1
d_gene: .
abundance: .
CDR3nt: TGTGCCAGCAGTCCCCTTAAATCTGAAGCTTTCTTT
CDR3aa: CASSPLKSEAFF

v_gene: TRBV6-5
j_gene: TRBJ1-2
d_gene: .
abundance: once
CDR3nt: TGTGCCAGCACCCACCCGTCCGGCTACTATGGCTACACCTTC
CDR3aa: CASTHPSGYYGYTF

v_gene: TRBV6-2/TRBV6-3
j_gene: TRBJ1-1
d_gene: TRBD1
abundance: .
CDR3nt: TGTGCCAGCAGTTATTACAGGGGGCGCGTGGCAGCTTTCTTT
CDR3aa: CASSYYRGRVAAFF

v_gene: TRBV9
j_gene: TRBJ1-1
d_gene: .
abundance: .
CDR3nt: TGTGCCAGCAGCGTAGGGGGGAGGACTGAAGCTTTCTTT
CDR3aa: CASSVGGRTEAFF

v_gene: TRBV19
j_gene: TRBJ2-3
d_gene: .
abundance: once
CDR3nt: TGTGCCAGTAGGAAAGATACAGATACGCAGTATTTT
CDR3aa: CASRKDTDTQYF

v_gene: TRBV5-4
j_gene: TRBJ2-3
d_gene: .
abundance: .
CDR3nt: TGTGCCAGCAGCGGACCGGGCACAGATACGCAGTATTTT
CDR3aa: CASSGPGTDTQYF

v_gene: TRBV18
j_gene: TRBJ2-1
d_gene: .
abundance: .
CDR3nt: TGTGCCAGCTCACCCCGTGGTGGTGAGCAGTTCTTC
CDR3aa: CASSPRGGEQFF

v_gene: TRBV12-3/TRBV12-4
j_gene: TRBJ2-1
d_gene: .
abundance: .
CDR3nt: TGTGCCAGCAGTTTAGGCCCCTCCACGGAGCAGTTCTTC
CDR3aa: CASSLGPSTEQFF

v_gene: TRBV5-8
j_gene: TRBJ2-7
d_gene: TRBD1
abundance: .
CDR3nt: TGTGCCAGCAGTTACCACCCGGGACAGTCCTACGAGCAGTACTTC
CDR3aa: CASSYHPGQSYEQYF

v_gene: TRBV24-1
j_gene: TRBJ1-1
d_gene: .
abundance: .
CDR3nt: TGTGCCACCAGTGTCACCACTGAAGCTTTCTTT
CDR3aa: CATSVTTEAFF

v_gene: TRBV5-4
j_gene: TRBJ2-5
d_gene: .
abundance: .
CDR3nt: TGTGCCAGCAGCTTGGATATCTATTCCGAGACCCAGTACTTC
CDR3aa: CASSLDIYSETQYF

v_gene: TRBV19
j_gene: TRBJ1-5
d_gene: TRBD1
abundance: .
CDR3nt: TGTGCCAGTAAGGCAGGGGGTAAATATAGCAATCAGCCCCAGCATTTT
CDR3aa: CASKAGGKYSNQPQHF

v_gene: TRBV5-1
j_gene: TRBJ2-2
d_gene: .
abundance: .
CDR3nt: TGCGCCAGCAGCAACTCGAGGGGGAACACCGGGGAGCTGTTTTTT
CDR3aa: CASSNSRGNTGELFF